These T cell receptor beta chains were read from a single sample in a study of T cells in localized non-small cell lung cancer. TCRdb's table, derived via immunoSEQ multiplex PCR, lists solely in-frame clones and lacks some. The sample lists about 21,000 clones, roughly 90% occurring once. The sample consisted of peripheral blood, taken before any cancer treatment. Receptors originate from a male donor older than 55 with stage I squamous cell lung carcinoma. Each CDR3 is given with its conserved first and last residue. A D gene is named only where the DNA matches it firmly. Some rows have no size entry. The others give once, few or many, or a class for an expanded clone.

TGTGCCAGCAGTATAGGGACAGGGAGTACGCAGTATTTT	CASSIGTGSTQYF	TRBJ2-3	once	TRBD1	TRBV6-5
TGTGCCAGCAGACGACAGGGCCTCGACACCGGGGAGCTGTTTTTT	CASRRQGLDTGELFF	TRBJ2-2	.	TRBD1	TRBV25-1
TGTGCCAGCAGTGAAGGAAATCAGCCCCAGCATTTT	CASSEGNQPQHF	TRBJ1-5	few	.	TRBV2
TGTGCCAGCAGCCTGGGACAGACCCGGAGCACTGAAGCTTTCTTT	CASSLGQTRSTEAFF	TRBJ1-1	.	TRBD1	TRBV7-8
TGTGCCAGCAGCTTTTCGGAGACCCAGTACTTC	CASSFSETQYF	TRBJ2-5	.	.	TRBV7-2
TGTGCCAGCAGCTTTCAATCACAGGTCTCCTACGAGCAGTACTTC	CASSFQSQVSYEQYF	TRBJ2-7	.	.	TRBV7-2
TGTGCCAGCAGTTTATCGTGGGGGGGCCCGTACGAGCAGTACTTC	CASSLSWGGPYEQYF	TRBJ2-7	.	.	TRBV27
TGCGCCAGCGGACCCGACAGGGGCGGGGGGACTGAAGCTTTCTTT	CASGPDRGGGTEAFF	TRBJ1-1	.	TRBD1	TRBV5-1
TGTGCCAGCAGCTACACGGCCCCGAACACTGAAGCTTTCTTT	CASSYTAPNTEAFF	TRBJ1-1	.	.	TRBV6-5
TGTGCCAGTAAAACCTCAGGGGGCGGCTATGGCTACACCTTC	CASKTSGGGYGYTF	TRBJ1-2	.	TRBD1	TRBV6-5
TGTGCCAGCAGCTTGGCCTTGGGCGGACCCTACGAGCAGTACTTC	CASSLALGGPYEQYF	TRBJ2-7	.	.	TRBV5-4
TGTGCCAGTAGTATCGAGGCGGTGAACACTGAAGCTTTCTTT	CASSIEAVNTEAFF	TRBJ1-1	once	.	TRBV19
TGTGCCAGCAGCTTGGAAGGACCCCGAACCGAGCAGTACTTC	CASSLEGPRTEQYF	TRBJ2-7	.	.	TRBV5-4
TGTGCCAGCAGTCCCAGCAACGCCAATTCACCCCTCCACTTT	CASSPSNANSPLHF	TRBJ1-6	.	.	TRBV6-5
TGTGCCAGCAGCCGATCGGGGGAGACCCAGTACTTC	CASSRSGETQYF	TRBJ2-5	.	.	TRBV2
TGTGCCAGCAGCTTGAGCGGTAGAAGGAACGAAGCTTTCTTT	CASSLSGRRNEAFF	TRBJ1-1	.	.	TRBV5-6
TGCGCCAGCAGTGAGTCGGGTAGGGGTACGCAGTATTTT	CASSESGRGTQYF	TRBJ2-3	.	.	TRBV10-1
TGTGCCTGGGACAGGAGCCAAGAGACCCAGTACTTC	CAWDRSQETQYF	TRBJ2-5	.	.	TRBV30
TGTGCCAGCAGCTTAGGGGGAGCTGGGGCCAACGTCCTGACTTTC	CASSLGGAGANVLTF	TRBJ2-6	.	.	TRBV7-3
TGTGCCAGCAGCTTGGGACACCCCAGCACAGATACGCAGTATTTT	CASSLGHPSTDTQYF	TRBJ2-3	.	.	TRBV5-4
TGTGCCAGCAGAAAACAGGGGGCTGATAGAAACACCATATATTTT	CASRKQGADRNTIYF	TRBJ1-3	.	TRBD1	TRBV6-1
TGTGCCAGCAGCTTCGACCGCAATCAGCCCCAGCATTTT	CASSFDRNQPQHF	TRBJ1-5	.	.	TRBV5-5
TGTGCCAGCTCACGAAGGGAGAGGGATGAAGCTTTCTTT	CASSRRERDEAFF	TRBJ1-1	.	.	TRBV18
TGTGCCAGCAGTCCCCCTGACAGGGGTTGGGATGGCTACACCTTC	CASSPPDRGWDGYTF	TRBJ1-2	.	TRBD1	TRBV28
TGCAGCGTTGAAGGTCCAGGCTACACCTTC	CSVEGPGYTF	TRBJ1-2	.	.	TRBV29-1
TGCGCCAGCAGAAGCGGGGGGAACACCGGGGAGCTGTTTTTT	CASRSGGNTGELFF	TRBJ2-2	.	TRBD2	TRBV5-1
TGTGCCAGCAGCGAGAATGGACAGGCGAACACTGAAGCTTTCTTT	CASSENGQANTEAFF	TRBJ1-1	once	.	TRBV21-1
TGCGCCAGCAGCCACTTGGGACGCTCCGGTGGCCACGAGCAGTACTTC	CASSHLGRSGGHEQYF	TRBJ2-7	.	.	TRBV4-1
TGTGCCTGGAGTGGTCCCGGGGAACACTGGAATCAGCCCCAGCATTTT	CAWSGPGEHWNQPQHF	TRBJ1-5	.	.	TRBV30
TGTGCCAGCAGCTTCCTACCTGGCGGCGGGGAGCTGTTTTTT	CASSFLPGGGELFF	TRBJ2-2	.	.	TRBV5-6
TGTGCCAGCAGTACACAACAGTGGGGTCCCTACAATGAGCAGTTCTTC	CASSTQQWGPYNEQFF	TRBJ2-1	.	.	TRBV27
TGTGCCAGCAGGACAGGGAATGAAAAACTGTTTTTT	CASRTGNEKLFF	TRBJ1-4	.	TRBD1	TRBV27
TGCGCCAGCAGCCGGGGGCGGGTCCAAGAGACCCAGTACTTC	CASSRGRVQETQYF	TRBJ2-5	once	.	TRBV5-1
TGTGCCAGCAGTGAAGCGCTGGGCGGGCCCCAGCATTTT	CASSEALGGPQHF	TRBJ1-5	few	.	TRBV2
TGTGCCAGCTCACCACCCCTCGGGACGGATGGGTACACCGGGGAGCTGTTTTTT	CASSPPLGTDGYTGELFF	TRBJ2-2	once	.	TRBV18
TGTGCCAGTAGCCCCTCCCAGGGCGGGGTTGGAAATGAGCAGTTCTTC	CASSPSQGGVGNEQFF	TRBJ2-1	.	.	TRBV19
TGTGCCAGCAGCTTGGGGGACTCCTCCTACGAGCAGTACTTC	CASSLGDSSYEQYF	TRBJ2-7	.	.	TRBV5-8
TGTGCCAGCTCCATGGGACGAGGCAATCAGCCCCAGCATTTT	CASSMGRGNQPQHF	TRBJ1-5	.	.	TRBV27
TGTGCCAGCAGTTTCGGACAGGGGCACGAGCAGTACTTC	CASSFGQGHEQYF	TRBJ2-7	.	TRBD1	TRBV28
TGTGCCAGCAGCCTCGGTTCAGGGGGGACCGGGGAGCTGTTTTTT	CASSLGSGGTGELFF	TRBJ2-2	.	.	TRBV7-6
TGTGCCTGGGGCCTAGGGGGGGAAGGGGGTCAGCCCCAGCATTTT	CAWGLGGEGGQPQHF	TRBJ1-5	.	.	TRBV30
TGTGCCAGCAGTGTTGGGGGGAATTCACCCCTCCACTTT	CASSVGGNSPLHF	TRBJ1-6	.	.	TRBV2
TGCGCCAGCAGCTTGTGGGAGGGGAACACCGGGGAGCTGTTTTTT	CASSLWEGNTGELFF	TRBJ2-2	.	TRBD2	TRBV5-1
TGCGCCAGCAGCTTGGGTGGGACAGGGGTGTACCAAGAGACCCAGTACTTC	CASSLGGTGVYQETQYF	TRBJ2-5	.	TRBD1	TRBV5-1
TGCGCCAGCAGCCAAGATAGAGGGGTAACCTGGGGGGAGACCCAGTACTTC	CASSQDRGVTWGETQYF	TRBJ2-5	once	.	TRBV4-1
TGCAGCGGATGGACAGGGACCAGCTCTGGAAACACCATATATTTT	CSGWTGTSSGNTIYF	TRBJ1-3	.	TRBD1	TRBV29-1
TGTGCCAGCAGTGGGGGGAGGGGACGAGGCGAAAAACTGTTTTTT	CASSGGRGRGEKLFF	TRBJ1-4	.	.	TRBV25-1
TGTGCCAGCAGCCTAGGTCGGAGAGAAGCTTTCTTT	CASSLGRREAFF	TRBJ1-1	.	.	TRBV5-6
TGTGCCAGCAGCTTTGTAGGGGCTAACACTGAAGCTTTCTTT	CASSFVGANTEAFF	TRBJ1-1	.	.	TRBV5-4
TGTGCCAGCAGCTTAGAAGGGCGGGGGGGTTACGAGCAGTACTTC	CASSLEGRGGYEQYF	TRBJ2-7	.	TRBD2	TRBV11-2
TGTGCCACTCACCTCGTGGGGTATGGCTACACCTTC	CATHLVGYGYTF	TRBJ1-2	.	.	TRBV19
TGTGCCAGCAGTGAAAACTGGGGACTCGGGCAGCCCCAGCATTTT	CASSENWGLGQPQHF	TRBJ1-5	.	.	TRBV6-1
TGTGCCAGCAGCGGCACAGGGAGTCAAGAGCAGTACTTC	CASSGTGSQEQYF	TRBJ2-7	.	.	TRBV5-6
TGCAGCGTTAATAAACAGGGGAGTTTCACTGAAGCTTTCTTT	CSVNKQGSFTEAFF	TRBJ1-1	.	TRBD1	TRBV29-1